This T cell receptor (beta chain) is drawn from a study of cytomegalovirus exposure and HLA in healthy donors. About the research overall: Inside one of the first data releases sat 80 million to 95 million unique TCRs taken from HLA-typed donors. General observations from the study: Within a later analysis, the majority of CMV-associated TCR beta chains appeared HLA-restricted. In vitro data verified a few CMV-associated chains as specific for CMV antigens.

Germline V CDR1 and CDR2: SGHNT, YYREEE (reference sequence). This CDR3 has 15 residues. Comment on this clone: Its antigen is not identified.

It was with 60 Vbeta and 13 Jbeta primers that the PCR ran. Profiled with immunoSEQ multiplex PCR; TCRdb holds only in-frame clones, not every one. The repertoire table contains about 77,000 clones. The TCR comes from a man aged 45-60 years in good health and CMV-seropositive. The sequenced sample was PBMCs. This chain connects TRBV5-4 to TRBJ2-7; TRBD2 agrees at 12 bases. The CDR3 region is CASTLDQGLAGEQYV. In DNA, the CDR3 is TGTGCCAGCACCTTGGACCAGGGACTAGCGGGCGAGCAGTACGTC.